The 30 T cell receptor beta chains listed next were all sequenced from one sample in a study of CD8 T cells in ankylosing spondylitis. These receptors' targets are unknown. TCRdb re-called the 5' RACE reads through MiXCR, storing one row per CDR3 protein. This sample carries over 400,000 distinct CDR3 sequences, about 24% of them seen once, and the ten largest clones take about 1%. Study results and limitations: A TCR beta motif of eight highly homologous variants appeared characteristic of ankylosing spondylitis blood.

Sequenced: blood, either unsorted or a sorted T cell fraction (not recorded which). The receptor set was obtained from a male donor with ankylosing spondylitis.

The V gene is TRBV7-9, the J gene TRBJ2-2, with D possibly TRBD1 on 6 matching bases. Germline lookup yields CDR1 SEHNR and CDR2 FQNEAQ (reference sequence). The CDR3 covers 13 residues. Trimming stripped 5 bases from V and 5 bases from J, with 9 bases between. DNA for the CDR3: TGTGCCAGCAGCGATACAGGGACCGGGGAGCTGTTTTTT. As protein: CASSDTGTGELFF.

V gene TRBV20-1 combines with J gene TRBJ1-2; D possibly corresponds to TRBD1 (6 bases). The V gene lost 5 bases and the J gene lost 5 bases, with 18 bases spanning the gap. Looked up from germline, CDR1 is DFQATT and CDR2 is SNEGSKA (reference sequence). The CDR3 is 14 residues long. CDR3 region: CSALRTAGLYGYTF. The CDR3 DNA reads as TGCAGTGCTCTTCGGACAGCCGGACTTTATGGCTACACCTTC.

The chain couples TRBV5-1 to TRBJ2-7, with 13 bases matching TRBD2. Germline-derived CDR1 and CDR2 are SGHRS and YFSETQ. With V trimmed by 4 bases and J by 6 bases, 13 bases remained unmatched. The CDR3 has 17 residues. The chain's CDR3 is CASSRGLAGDVLGEQYF. The CDR3 coding sequence is TGCGCCAGCAGCAGAGGACTAGCGGGAGATGTTTTGGGCGAGCAGTACTTC.

This clonotype was seen more than once but under ten times. This chain uses TRBV5-1 with TRBJ2-5, with D unresolved. CDR1 is SGHRS, CDR2 YFSETQ, per germline. V was clipped by 0 bases and J by 1 base, with 7 bases between them. The CDR3 is made up of 14 amino acids. CDR3 region: CASSLDPPQETQYF. The CDR3 DNA follows: TGCGCCAGCAGCTTGGATCCACCCCAAGAGACCCAGTACTTC.

This clonotype has more than one count but fewer than ten. The chain combines TRBV7-8 with TRBJ2-7; D ambiguous. CDR1 and CDR2 from the germline V gene are SGHVS and FQNEAQ. This CDR3 spans 10 amino acids. The germline V and J ends were trimmed by 5 bases and 3 bases, with 2 bases remaining between them. CDR3 in DNA: TGTGCCAGCAGCAACTACGAGCAGTACTTC. It yields the protein CASSNYEQYF. The complete variable domain, with remaining parts taken from reference TRBV7-8 and TRBJ2-7, reads GAGVSQSPRYKVAKRGQDVALRCDPISGHVSLFWYQQALGQGPEFLTYFQNEAQLDKSGLPSDRFFAERPEGSVSTLKIQRTQQEDSAVYLCASSNYEQYFGPGTRLTVT.

This clonotype was detected only a few times. The CDR3 DNA is TGCGGGGGAGCTTCTTCTGGGGCCAACGTCCTGACTTTC. It translates to CGGASSGANVLTF. The V call is TRBV20-1, the J call TRBJ2-6; either TRBD1 or TRBD2 may supply D (5 bases each). From germline, CDR1 is DFQATT and CDR2 SNEGSKA (reference sequence). The CDR3 covers 13 residues.

This clonotype was observed a handful of times. This sequence joins TRBV3-1 and TRBJ2-7; 8 positions match TRBD1. The CDR3 runs 16 residues. V was pared by 1 base and J by 3 bases, with 8 bases of the junction left unmatched. Germline V gives CDR1 LGHDT, CDR2 YNNKEL (reference sequence). The CDR3 DNA follows: TGTGCCAGCAGCCAAGGTTCCTTCGGACAGGGCTACGAGCAGTACTTC. This translates into CASSQGSFGQGYEQYF.

V is TRBV2 and J is TRBJ1-4; D is unresolved. Germline V lookup: CDR1 SNHLY, CDR2 FYNNEI. V was shortened by 4 bases and J by 8 bases, with 14 bases between the two germline ends. The CDR3 is 14 amino acids. The CDR3 is CASSAGGQVEKLFF. The DNA of the CDR3 is TGTGCCAGCAGTGCCGGTGGTCAGGTAGAAAAACTGTTTTTT.

This clonotype has just a few counts. The rearrangement uses TRBV11-2 and TRBJ2-2; TRBD1 aligns across 9 bases. The CDR3 extends over 18 amino acids. The J segment lost 3 bases and the V segment lost 5 bases, leaving 13 bases of the junction unmatched. Germline CDR1 is SGHAT and CDR2 is FQNNGV. In DNA, the CDR3 is TGTGCCAGCAGCCCATACCCCACAGGGGGCTCGTACACCGGGGAGCTGTTTTTT. Amino acid sequence: CASSPYPTGGSYTGELFF.

This clonotype has a handful of counts. The rearrangement links TRBV19 to TRBJ2-1; TRBD1 matches at 7 bases. J gave up 3 bases and V 3 bases, and 2 bases lay outside the gene matches. This CDR3 has 14 amino acids. Germline-derived CDR1 and CDR2 are LNHDA and SQIVND (reference sequence). CDR3 region: CASSINRGYNEQFF. The DNA of the CDR3 is TGTGCCAGTAGTATTAACAGGGGCTACAATGAGCAGTTCTTC.

V and J are TRBV19 and TRBJ1-1; a weak D match, TRBD1 (6 bases). The CDR3 contains 15 residues. Germline CDR1 reads LNHDA; CDR2 reads SQIVND (reference sequence). Between the trimmed V and J ends, which lost 7 bases and 4 bases, there was a span of 19 bases. CDR3 in DNA: TGTGCCAGTACCAAAAGGGGGGTCCGTAGCACTGAAGCTTTCTTT. It specifies CASTKRGVRSTEAFF.

This clonotype turned up a few times. This CDR3 is CASTTQGAEAFF. DNA of the CDR3: TGTGCCAGCACGACACAGGGGGCTGAAGCTTTCTTT. The chain uses TRBV7-2 and TRBJ1-1; 8 bases map to TRBD1. Per germline, CDR1 SGHTA and CDR2 FQGNSA. The junction had 4 bases not matched to a gene; V was cut back by 7 bases and J by 6 bases. The CDR3 has 12 residues.

The rearrangement links TRBV9 to TRBJ2-1; TRBD2 aligns across 10 bases. V dropped 0 bases and J dropped 6; count of bases not matched to a gene: 6. CDR1 is SGDLS, CDR2 YYNGEE, per germline. The CDR3 spans 16 residues. This CDR3 is CASSVGLAGVGNEQFF. CDR3 DNA: TGTGCCAGCAGCGTAGGTCTAGCGGGAGTAGGCAATGAGCAGTTCTTC.

This chain links TRBV5-1 with TRBJ2-1, with a possible D match to TRBD2 (5 bases). Germline V CDR1 and CDR2: SGHRS, YFSETQ. The CDR3 loop spans 16 amino acids. Trimming took off 0 bases at V and 3 bases at J, with 13 bases between the two ends. In DNA, the CDR3 is TGCGCCAGCAGCTTGGATCCCTTCCGGGACTACAATGAGCAGTTCTTC. This encodes CASSLDPFRDYNEQFF.

V usage is TRBV6-2 or TRBV6-3 and J usage is TRBJ2-7; TRBD1 aligns across 8 bases. The CDR3 consists of 20 residues. The trim removed 7 bases at V and 3 bases at J, leaving 26 bases unmatched. Germline CDR1 reads MNHEY; CDR2 reads SVGEGT. This CDR3 reads CASMGDRGSPEGVTGYEQYV. CDR3 in DNA: TGTGCCAGCATGGGAGACAGGGGATCCCCTGAGGGGGTTACGGGCTACGAGCAGTACGTC.

This clonotype was counted between two and nine times. The CDR3: CASSLVPESYNEQFF. In DNA, the CDR3 is TGCGCCAGCAGCTTGGTCCCGGAATCCTACAATGAGCAGTTCTTC. This chain uses TRBV5-1 with TRBJ2-1, with D uncertain. The ends were cut back, 0 bases at V and 1 base at J, with 8 bases in the middle. CDR1 is SGHRS, CDR2 YFSETQ, per germline. The CDR3 spans 15 residues.

This clonotype was picked up a small number of times. This rearrangement joins TRBV7-2 to TRBJ2-2; the match to TRBD2 covers 9 bases. This CDR3 region has 15 residues. In germline, CDR1 is SGHTA, CDR2 FQGNSA. The V gene end was trimmed by 3 bases and the J gene end by 3 bases; junction bases not matched to a gene: 2. The CDR3 DNA reads as TGTGCCAGCAGCTTTAGCGGGAGTGACACCGGGGAGCTGTTTTTT. Protein: CASSFSGSDTGELFF.

In its sample, this clonotype was seen many times. CDR3 sequence: CASSRQFTGSGELFF. CDR3 bases: TGTGCCAGCAGTCGACAATTTACAGGGTCCGGGGAGCTGTTTTTT. The rearrangement links TRBV27 to TRBJ2-2, with D tentatively TRBD1 (6 bases). V was cut by 5 bases and J by 6 bases, with 16 bases left in between. The CDR3 runs 15 residues. CDR1 MNHEY and CDR2 SMNVEV come from the germline V gene (reference sequence).

This clonotype was detected once. The chain is built from TRBV27 and TRBJ2-5; 7 nucleotides line up with TRBD1. This CDR3 has 15 amino acids. Germline V gene lookup returns CDR1 MNHEY and CDR2 SMNVEV (reference sequence). V gave up 3 bases and J gave up 1 base; unmatched junction bases: 5. The CDR3 loop is CASSFSGTVQETQYF. As DNA, the CDR3 is TGTGCCAGCAGTTTTTCCGGGACAGTCCAAGAGACCCAGTACTTC.

J is TRBJ1-1 and V is TRBV5-1, with D possibly matching TRBD1 (6 bases). V was clipped by 1 base and J by 1 base, with 11 bases between them. CDR3 length: 15 amino acids. CDR1 SGHRS and CDR2 YFSETQ come from the germline V gene. The CDR3 DNA reads TGCGCCAGCAGCTTGTGGGGGGGCTCGAACACTGAAGCTTTCTTT. Protein product: CASSLWGGSNTEAFF.

This CDR3 reads CASSWFGWKDNEQFF. CDR3 DNA: TGCGCCAGCAGCTGGTTTGGGTGGAAGGACAATGAGCAGTTCTTC. This chain uses TRBV5-1 with TRBJ2-1; D call uncertain. V lost 3 bases and J lost 5, with 15 bases in between. CDR1 and CDR2 from the germline V gene are SGHRS and YFSETQ. CDR3 size: 15 residues.

The chain couples TRBV19 to TRBJ1-5; 7 bases align to TRBD1. The germline V gene encodes CDR1 LNHDA and CDR2 SQIVND (reference sequence). The CDR3 spans 13 residues. V trimming: 5 bases; J trimming: 7 bases; junction bases outside the gene matches: 5. The CDR3 DNA is TGTGCCAGTAGTTCCAGGGGGAGCCAGCCCCAGCATTTT. The encoded protein is CASSSRGSQPQHF. Filled out from reference TRBV19 and TRBJ1-5, the complete variable domain reads DGGITQSPKYLFRKEGQNVTLSCEQNLNHDAMYWYRQDPGQGLRLIYYSQIVNDFQKGDIAEGYSVSREKKESFPLTVTSAQKNPTAFYLCASSSRGSQPQHFGDGTRLSIL.

Only a few counts were recorded for this clonotype. This chain connects TRBV5-1 to TRBJ2-2; 8 nucleotides align to TRBD1. J lost 5 bases, V lost 4 bases, and 4 bases had no gene match. Per germline, CDR1 SGHRS and CDR2 YFSETQ. The CDR3 is 14 residues long. The CDR3 loop is CASSVQGETGELFF. In DNA form, the CDR3 reads TGCGCCAGCAGCGTACAGGGGGAAACCGGGGAGCTGTTTTTT.

The chain employs TRBV12-3 or TRBV12-4 and TRBJ2-3; TRBD1 or TRBD2 may be the D gene (5 bases each). The CDR3 loop spans 16 amino acids. Trimming pared 7 bases from V and 7 bases from J, leaving 24 bases between. The CDR3: CASTLGDPLKGNTQYF. The CDR3 region has the DNA TGTGCCAGCACCTTAGGGGACCCCCTAAAAGGGAATACGCAGTATTTT.

There are a few counts of this clonotype. This chain connects TRBV20-1 to TRBJ1-1; a weak D match, TRBD1 (6 bases). Germline V gene data show CDR1 as DFQATT and CDR2 as SNEGSKA (reference sequence). This CDR3 comprises 14 residues. Trimming cost V 3 bases and J 4 bases, with 15 bases left between them. The CDR3 DNA reads TGCAGTGCTAGGAGGGGGGGGCTCGGCACTGAAGCTTTCTTT. It codes for CSARRGGLGTEAFF.

The chain links TRBV5-1 to TRBJ2-3; D is ambiguous. Trimming took off 5 bases at V and 2 bases at J, with 12 bases between the two ends. Germline CDR1 and CDR2: SGHRS and YFSETQ. The CDR3 covers 14 residues. The CDR3 protein is CASRAAEPTDTQYF. DNA of the CDR3: TGCGCCAGCAGGGCGGCGGAACCCACAGATACGCAGTATTTT.

J is TRBJ2-1 and V is TRBV7-2; D is uncertain. CDR3 length equals 12 residues. V dropped 5 bases and J dropped 3 bases, with 5 bases sitting between them. The germline CDR1 and CDR2 sequences are SGHTA and FQGNSA. The chain's CDR3 is CASSADYNEQFF. The CDR3 nucleotides read TGTGCCAGCAGCGCAGACTACAATGAGCAGTTCTTC.

This rearrangement joins TRBV20-1 to TRBJ2-3; 10 bases are a match to TRBD2. Germline V gene data show CDR1 as DFQATT and CDR2 as SNEGSKA (reference sequence). The V gene end was trimmed by 3 bases and the J gene end by 6 bases; junction bases not matched to a gene: 3. This CDR3 region has 13 residues. The CDR3 bases are TGCAGTGCTAGCGCTAGCGGGAGTGATACGCAGTATTTT. It encodes CSASASGSDTQYF.

This clonotype was recorded at least ten times. The rearrangement links TRBV5-1 to TRBJ2-1, with no clear D. CDR3 length equals 14 residues. V was trimmed by 0 bases and J by 7 bases, leaving 11 bases between them. Germline loops: CDR1 SGHRS, CDR2 YFSETQ. CDR3 in DNA: TGCGCCAGCAGCTTGGGGTTCGGTAGGAATGAGCAGTTCTTC. Protein: CASSLGFGRNEQFF.

The table lists this clonotype with a few counts. The gene calls are TRBV5-1 and TRBJ2-5; D remains unclear. V gave up 5 bases and J gave up 2 bases, with 13 bases separating them. The germline V gene has CDR1 SGHRS and CDR2 YFSETQ. This CDR3 comprises 14 residues. The CDR3 coding sequence is TGCGCCAGCAGTCTCCAGGCATCGCAAGAGACCCAGTACTTC. This gives the protein CASSLQASQETQYF.